A selection of T cell receptor beta chains follows, all from one sample in a study of sequential checkpoint blockade in melanoma. The method was immunoSEQ multiplex PCR; TCRdb's version includes in-frame clones alone and lacks a portion of them. The sample carries some 6,100 clones, about 56% recorded once. Sequenced material: CD8+ T cells sorted from blood (inferred from file names), taken from a patient given nivolumab and ipilimumab in sequence. These receptors all stem from a human donor with melanoma. The CDR3 runs from the conserved cysteine through the conserved F or W. D genes are given only for firm matches. A clone size is listed for some rows: how often the clone was seen (once, few, many), or a class if it is expanded.

J gene | D gene | clone size | V gene | CDR3 DNA | CDR3 protein
TRBJ2-3 | TRBD2 | . | TRBV5-1 | TGCGCCAGCAGCTTGAAATCTAGCGGGAGTTCGGATACGCAGTATTTT | CASSLKSSGSSDTQYF
TRBJ2-7 | . | hyperexpanded | TRBV5-1 | TGCGCCAGCAGCTTGTTTCAGGGGCCCTACGAGCAGTACTTC | CASSLFQGPYEQYF
TRBJ2-3 | . | . | TRBV19 | TGTGCCAGTAGTATTACGGGGTTTGATACGCAGTATTTT | CASSITGFDTQYF
TRBJ1-2 | . | once | TRBV7-9 | TGTGCTAGCAGCTCCCGGGACATCTATGGCTACACCTTC | CASSSRDIYGYTF
TRBJ2-7 | . | . | TRBV11-2 | TGCGCCAGCAGCTTGTTTCAGGGGCCCTACGAGCAGTACTTC | CASSLFQGPYEQYF
TRBJ1-2 | . | . | TRBV18 | TGTGCCAGCTCATCTGACTATGGCTACACCTTC | CASSSDYGYTF
TRBJ2-2 | . | once | TRBV6-1 | TGTGCCAGCAGTGAAGCGGGTAGGGGGACCGGGGAGCTGTTTTTT | CASSEAGRGTGELFF
TRBJ1-2 | TRBD1 | medium-sized | TRBV11-3 | TGTGCCAGCAGCTCTCCGGGACAGCGATTGTGGGGCTACACCTTC | CASSSPGQRLWGYTF
TRBJ1-1 | TRBD1 | . | TRBV5-1 | TGCGCCAGCACGACAGGGGGAGACACTGAAGCTTTCTTT | CASTTGGDTEAFF
TRBJ1-1 | TRBD1 | few | TRBV12-5 | TGTGCTAGTGGTCCACAGGGGGCGAGGACTGAAGCTTTCTTT | CASGPQGARTEAFF
TRBJ2-7 | TRBD1 | . | TRBV7-2 | TGTGCCAGCAGCTTAGGGGACAGTAACGAGCAGTACTTC | CASSLGDSNEQYF
TRBJ2-7 | TRBD2 | few | TRBV30 | TGTGCCTGGAGTGAACTGGGACTAGGGTACGAGCAGTACTTC | CAWSELGLGYEQYF
TRBJ2-5 | . | few | TRBV9 | TGTGCCAGCAGCGTAGCCTCTGGTTGGGAGCAGTACTTC | CASSVASGWEQYF
TRBJ1-1 | . | . | TRBV4-1 | TGCGCCAGCAGCTACAGCTCCAACACTGAAGCTTTCTTT | CASSYSSNTEAFF
TRBJ2-1 | TRBD2 | . | TRBV15 | TGTGCCACCAGCCCACGGCCTTCTACTAGCGGGGGTCACAATGAGCAGTTCTTC | CATSPRPSTSGGHNEQFF
TRBJ2-7 | . | . | TRBV7-9 | TGTGCCAGCAGCCCCCCCCGCGGGACAGAATTTTACGAGCAGTACTTC | CASSPPRGTEFYEQYF
TRBJ2-3 | TRBD1 | once | TRBV10-3 | TGTGCCATCAGTCCTGACAGGGGGAGCACAGATACGCAGTATTTT | CAISPDRGSTDTQYF
TRBJ1-3 | . | medium-sized | TRBV11-1 | TGTGCCAGCAGCAAAAGTGGGGAGCCTGGAAACACCATATATTTT | CASSKSGEPGNTIYF
TRBJ2-1 | TRBD1 | . | TRBV7-9 | TGTGCCAGCATAGCGACAGGGGACGGCAATGAGCAGTTCTTC | CASIATGDGNEQFF
TRBJ1-6 | TRBD1 | . | TRBV27 | TGTGCCAGCAGTCCCGACAGGGGTGGGTTGAATTCACCCCTCCACTTT | CASSPDRGGLNSPLHF
TRBJ2-7 | TRBD1 | . | TRBV5-1 | TGCGCCAGCAGCTTGGACGCCGGGACAGGAGACGAGCAGTACTTC | CASSLDAGTGDEQYF
TRBJ2-1 | . | few | TRBV19 | TGTGCCAGTAGTATCCTGGGGGCCAGATACAATGAGCAGTTCTTC | CASSILGARYNEQFF
TRBJ2-1 | . | medium-sized | TRBV4-1 | TGCGCCAGCAGCCCAGAAGCGCACAATGAGCAGTTCTTC | CASSPEAHNEQFF
TRBJ2-7 | TRBD2 | . | TRBV2 | TGTGCCAGCAGCCCGGGACTAGCGATCACCTACGAGCAGTACTTC | CASSPGLAITYEQYF
TRBJ1-3 | . | . | TRBV29-1 | TGCAGCGTTGAAGCTACAGGGACGGGAAACACCATATATTTT | CSVEATGTGNTIYF
TRBJ2-5 | TRBD2 | . | TRBV27 | TGTGCCAGCAGCCCCCTAGCGGGGGAAGAGACCCAGTACTTC | CASSPLAGEETQYF
TRBJ1-2 | TRBD1 | . | TRBV6-5 | TGTGCCAGCAGTGAGACAGGGGTGAACTATGGCTACACCTTC | CASSETGVNYGYTF
TRBJ1-6 | . | . | TRBV9 | TGTGCCAGCAGCGTAGAACCGGGGGGCTCACCCCTCCACTTT | CASSVEPGGSPLHF
TRBJ2-7 | TRBD2 | . | TRBV2 | TGTGCCACTACGGGGGGGGGCTCCTACGAGCAGTACTTC | CATTGGGSYEQYF
TRBJ2-2 | . | few | TRBV9 | TGTGCCAGCAGCGCATCAGACTACGGAAACACCGGGGAGCTGTTTTTT | CASSASDYGNTGELFF
TRBJ2-5 | TRBD2 | . | TRBV5-1 | TGCGCCAGCAGCTTGCTTAGCGGGGACCAAGAGACCCAGTACTTC | CASSLLSGDQETQYF
TRBJ1-1 | . | . | TRBV2 | TGTGCCAGCTGGGAGGGACTGGGGGACACTGAAGCTTTCTTT | CASWEGLGDTEAFF
TRBJ1-1 | . | . | TRBV29-1 | TGCAGCGTTGGTGGAGTCGCGAACACTGAAGCTTTCTTT | CSVGGVANTEAFF
TRBJ2-1 | TRBD1 | . | TRBV6-4 | TGTGCCAGCAGTGAGGGGACAGGGGATGAGCAGTTCTTC | CASSEGTGDEQFF
TRBJ2-7 | TRBD2 | . | TRBV11-3 | TGTGCCAGCAGTACCCTAGGACTAGCGGACTCCTACGAGCAGTACTTC | CASSTLGLADSYEQYF
TRBJ2-1 | TRBD2 | . | TRBV7-9 | TGTGCCAGCAGCTCTCCAACTAGCGGGGGGCGCGCGGAGCAGTTCTTC | CASSSPTSGGRAEQFF
TRBJ2-5 | . | once | TRBV6-6 | TGTGCCAGCACCTACCTGGGGACACTAACATTAGAGACCCAGTACTTC | CASTYLGTLTLETQYF
TRBJ2-5 | TRBD2 | . | TRBV29-1 | TGCAGCGTTGAATCCCATTTTCTAGCGGGAGAAGAGACCCAGTACTTC | CSVESHFLAGEETQYF
TRBJ2-7 | . | few | TRBV11-2 | TGTGCCAGCATCAAAAGCGGAGGGCTGGGGGCCTACGAGCAGTACTTC | CASIKSGGLGAYEQYF
TRBJ2-7 | TRBD2 | . | TRBV27 | TGTGCCAGCAGTTCGCCCGGGACTAGATTCTTCGAGCAGTACTTC | CASSSPGTRFFEQYF
TRBJ2-2 | . | . | TRBV7-3 | TGTGCCAGCAGCGAGCACACCGGGGAGCTGTTTTTT | CASSEHTGELFF
TRBJ1-2 | . | . | TRBV30 | TGTGCCTGGAGTGTACTTGGGGGCGGCTACACCTTC | CAWSVLGGGYTF
TRBJ1-4 | TRBD1 | . | TRBV5-1 | TGCGCCAGCAGCTTGGGACAGGGATTTGCAACTAATGAAAAACTGTTTTTT | CASSLGQGFATNEKLFF
TRBJ2-7 | TRBD1 | few | TRBV5-6 | TGTGCCAGCAGCTTCCCCGGGACAGACCTTGGCGAGCAGTACTTC | CASSFPGTDLGEQYF
TRBJ2-1 | TRBD2 | medium-sized | TRBV6-5 | TGTGCCAGCACCCGAACAGCGGGAGAGTACAATGAGCAGTTCTTC | CASTRTAGEYNEQFF
TRBJ2-2 | TRBD2 | . | TRBV11-3 | TGTGCCAGCAGCTTAGTTTCTGGTAGCGGGTTTACCGGGGAGCTGTTTTTT | CASSLVSGSGFTGELFF
TRBJ2-2 | . | . | TRBV13 | TGTGCCAGCAGCTCAAAAGAAGCGGTTCGGAACACCGGGGAGCTGTTTTTT | CASSSKEAVRNTGELFF
TRBJ1-2 | . | few | TRBV29-1 | TGCAGCGTTGAAGATCCACAGGGAGGGAAGTATGGCTACACCTTC | CSVEDPQGGKYGYTF
TRBJ2-7 | . | . | TRBV5-1 | TGCGCCAGCAGCTTGGGAGGGCCCCTCAACGAGCAGTACTTC | CASSLGGPLNEQYF
TRBJ2-7 | TRBD2 | few | TRBV10-1 | TGCGCCAGCAGTGAGTCTTTAGCGGGAGGGCGAGGCGAGCAGTACTTC | CASSESLAGGRGEQYF
TRBJ2-3 | . | . | TRBV2 | TGTGCCAGCAGTGATGGCAGGGCACCCACAGATACGCAGTATTTT | CASSDGRAPTDTQYF